Sequencing of this T cell receptor beta chain was carried out in a study of T cells after posttransplantation cyclophosphamide. The study, taken as a whole, reports: Blood and skin or GI T cell repertoires showed limited TRB overlap. Recipient CMV seropositivity and CMV reactivation strongly tracked TRB clonality. Later blood repertoires were often dominated by clones from the donor CD8+ memory compartment.

A marrow graft followed busulfan-fludarabine conditioning, with cyclophosphamide on days +3 and +4. Data came from immunoSEQ multiplex PCR; TCRdb stores just in-frame clones and leaves some out. This sample carries approximately 12,000 clones, none of them present only once. This clone was picked up many times. Its specificity is not known. This clonotype was sampled from a female patient between 40 and 50 years old who received an allogeneic stem cell transplant from a related donor, was CMV-positive, and had acute GVHD only. Some T cells here may be from the graft donor. The sequencing here drew on PBMCs, taken after allogeneic stem cell transplant with posttransplant cyclophosphamide.

CDR3 coding DNA: TGTGCCAGTAGTGTCAGGGGCGATAACACTGAAGCTTTCTTT. Translating it yields CASSVRGDNTEAFF. V gene TRBV19 combines with J gene TRBJ1-1; the D gene is possibly TRBD1 (6 bases). V lost 5 bases to trimming and J lost 2 bases, with 12 bases between them. From germline, CDR1 is LNHDA and CDR2 SQIVND (reference sequence). The CDR3 is 14 amino acids.